This T cell receptor (beta chain) was captured by sequencing in a study of T cells in Graves' hyperthyroidism and ophthalmopathy. Study conclusions and caveats: Most thyroid clonotypes expanded above 0.001 appeared in blood too. A 13 V-J signature model discriminated ophthalmopathy versus stable hyperthyroidism.

Between the trimmed V and J ends, which lost 4 bases and 0 bases, there was a span of 13 bases. The CDR3 has 15 amino acids. Germline CDR1 is SGHKS and CDR2 is YYEKEE (reference sequence). This clonotype was seen ten or more times. Its matching antigen is unknown. Ophthalmopathy patients had moderate-to-severe active disease, CAS ≥3, NOSPECS ≥4, and disease duration under 3 months. TCR beta CDR3 regions were amplified from RNA transcripts. A set of HTBI primers served as the primers for a first-round RT-PCR of the TCR CDR3. In TCRdb, the multiplex PCR reads were re-called with MiXCR into one record per CDR3 protein. The sample yields under 550,000 distinct CDR3 sequences, 15% to 20% seen once.

This receptor was identified in a man aged 35-49 years with Graves' ophthalmopathy. The V and J genes are TRBV5-5 and TRBJ1-1; tentative D call: TRBD1 (5 bases). Sequenced sample: blood. The CDR3 reads CASSLDSHMNTEAFF. In DNA, the CDR3 is TGTGCCAGCAGCCTAGACAGCCACATGAACACTGAAGCTTTCTTT.